Included here is one TCR beta chain sequence, with context. The data were taken from a study of blood T cell repertoires in COVID-19. CDR3 length: 15 residues. Germline V CDR1 and CDR2: SNHLY, FYNNEI. V lost 1 base, J lost 0 bases, and 7 bases lay in between. Only in-frame clones appear in the TCRdb table, and some are missing; sequencing was by immunoSEQ multiplex PCR. The sample consists of 300,000 to 450,000 clones, roughly 87% of them appearing once. The receptor's source is a woman under 40 who had recovered from COVID-19. Source material: PBMCs or T cells enriched from blood (not recorded which). The genes are TRBV2 and TRBJ2-1; D unresolved. The CDR3, as DNA: TGTGCCAGCAGTGAAGGCGGCTACTCCTACAATGAGCAGTTCTTC. This sequence encodes CASSEGGYSYNEQFF.